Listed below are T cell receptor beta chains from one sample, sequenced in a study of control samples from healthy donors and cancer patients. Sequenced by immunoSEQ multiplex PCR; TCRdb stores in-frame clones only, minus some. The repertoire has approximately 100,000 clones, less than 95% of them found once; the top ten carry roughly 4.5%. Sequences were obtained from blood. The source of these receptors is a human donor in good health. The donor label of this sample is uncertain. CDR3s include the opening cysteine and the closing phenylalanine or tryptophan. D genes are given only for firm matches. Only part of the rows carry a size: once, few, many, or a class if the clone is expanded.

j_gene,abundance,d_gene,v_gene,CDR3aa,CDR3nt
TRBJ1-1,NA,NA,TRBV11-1,CASSLWTETEAFF,TGTGCCAGCAGCTTATGGACAGAGACTGAAGCTTTCTTT
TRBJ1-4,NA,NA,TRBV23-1,CASSQWGYEVSPTTNEKLFF,TGCGCCAGCAGTCAATGGGGTTATGAGGTTTCTCCAACCACTAATGAAAAACTGTTTTTT
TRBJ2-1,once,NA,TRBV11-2,CASSRSGTSYNEQFF,TGTGCCAGCAGCCGAAGCGGAACTTCCTACAATGAGCAGTTCTTC
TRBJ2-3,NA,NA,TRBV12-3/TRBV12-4,CASSFKGIDTQYF,TGTGCCAGCAGTTTCAAGGGAATAGATACGCAGTATTTT
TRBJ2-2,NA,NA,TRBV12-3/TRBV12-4,CASSFSNTGELFF,TGTGCCAGCAGTTTTTCCAACACCGGGGAGCTGTTTTTT
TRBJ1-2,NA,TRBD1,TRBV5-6,CASSLRGQGKDGYTF,TGTGCCAGCAGCTTGCGTGGACAGGGTAAAGATGGCTACACCTTC
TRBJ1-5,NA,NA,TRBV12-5,CASQLNDQPQHF,TGTGCTAGTCAACTTAACGATCAGCCCCAGCATTTT
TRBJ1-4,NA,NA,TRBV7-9,CASSLAVDSASKLFF,TGTGCCAGCAGCTTAGCTGTTGATTCGGCTTCTAAACTGTTTTTT
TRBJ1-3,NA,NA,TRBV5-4,CASSFFQGGNTIYF,TGTGCCAGCAGCTTTTTCCAGGGAGGAAACACCATATATTTT
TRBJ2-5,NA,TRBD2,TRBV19,CATRLAGGETQYF,TGTGCCACCCGACTAGCGGGGGGAGAGACCCAGTACTTC
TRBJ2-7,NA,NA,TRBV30,CAWTSRVTVRRTYEQYF,TGTGCCTGGACCTCCAGAGTAACGGTAAGGAGGACCTACGAGCAGTACTTC
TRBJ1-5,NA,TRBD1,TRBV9,CASSPGSGTGDNQPQHF,TGTGCCAGCAGCCCCGGGTCCGGGACAGGGGACAATCAGCCCCAGCATTTT
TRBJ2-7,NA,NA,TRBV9,CASSVEDSGYEQYF,TGTGCCAGCAGCGTAGAGGATAGCGGCTACGAGCAGTACTTC
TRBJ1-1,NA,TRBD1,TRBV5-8,CASSLVRQGGSTEAFF,TGTGCCAGCAGCTTGGTGAGACAGGGTGGAAGCACTGAAGCTTTCTTT
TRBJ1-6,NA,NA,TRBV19,CASSTGQDNSPLHF,TGTGCCAGTAGTACCGGACAAGATAATTCACCCCTCCACTTT
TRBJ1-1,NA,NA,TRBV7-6,CASSDRGPLGTEAFF,TGTGCCAGCAGCGATAGAGGTCCTCTTGGGACTGAAGCTTTCTTT
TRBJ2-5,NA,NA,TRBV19,CASSISQFGETQYF,TGTGCCAGTAGTATTTCGCAGTTCGGGGAGACCCAGTACTTC
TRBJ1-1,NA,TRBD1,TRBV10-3,CAISKTGENTEAFF,TGTGCCATCAGTAAGACAGGGGAGAACACTGAAGCTTTCTTT
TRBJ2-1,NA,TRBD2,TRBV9,CASSLLAGGPNEQFF,TGTGCCAGCAGTCTACTGGCGGGGGGGCCCAATGAGCAGTTCTTC
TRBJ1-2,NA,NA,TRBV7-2,CASSLEPRASYGYTF,TGTGCCAGCAGCTTAGAGCCTAGGGCCTCCTATGGCTACACCTTC